The text below deals with one TCR beta chain. This entry comes from a study of control samples from healthy donors and cancer patients. This CDR3 has 16 amino acids. Assay used: immunoSEQ multiplex PCR; TCRdb lists only in-frame clones, some missing. Among 150,000 to 200,000 clones listed, roughly nine tenths were seen once. The source is a woman in her thirties in good health. The chain carries TRBV12-1 and TRBJ2-1; TRBD2, the table's D call, was not compared with the DNA. TRBV12-1 is tagged as a pseudogene. Specimen: blood. In DNA form, the CDR3 reads TGTGCCAGCAGCTTTGTAGCGGGAGAGCGGTACAATGAGCAGTTCTTC. Protein sequence: CASSFVAGERYNEQFF.